This T cell receptor beta chain was obtained from a study of regulatory T cells in long-lasting Graves disease. Whole-study findings and limits: Accuracy might have suffered from few samples.

Building the TCR beta libraries relied on iRepertoire HTBI primers, and CDR3 regions underwent Arm-PCR. Per the original data handling: Analysis of the samples identified around 64 TRBV and more than eleven TRBJ segments. TCRdb fed the multiplex PCR reads into MiXCR, producing one record per CDR3 protein. In this record, the V and J calls reflect TCRdb's handling and not the investigators' own analysis. The profile shows about 440,000 distinct CDR3 sequences, about 15% of them singletons. Time point specified: newly diagnosed GD, antithyroid drugs for less than 3 months. From RNA extracted from PBMCs, the TCR library was made. In this sample, this clonotype turned up many times. As yet, its antigen is unknown. The sample also formed part of further work on T cells in Graves' hyperthyroidism and ophthalmopathy.

Sequenced material: peripheral blood mononuclear cells (PBMCs), taken at new diagnosis, from a patient treated with antithyroid drugs. This TCR was sampled from a young woman with Graves disease.

The DNA for the CDR3 is TGTGCCAGCAGGACGTCCTACAAGCAGTTCTTC. It translates to CASRTSYKQFF. The chain is built from TRBV2 and TRBJ2-1; D remains ambiguous. Germline V gene data show CDR1 as SNHLY and CDR2 as FYNNEI. V shed 6 bases and J shed 11 bases, with 11 bases lying between them. CDR3 length: 11 amino acids.